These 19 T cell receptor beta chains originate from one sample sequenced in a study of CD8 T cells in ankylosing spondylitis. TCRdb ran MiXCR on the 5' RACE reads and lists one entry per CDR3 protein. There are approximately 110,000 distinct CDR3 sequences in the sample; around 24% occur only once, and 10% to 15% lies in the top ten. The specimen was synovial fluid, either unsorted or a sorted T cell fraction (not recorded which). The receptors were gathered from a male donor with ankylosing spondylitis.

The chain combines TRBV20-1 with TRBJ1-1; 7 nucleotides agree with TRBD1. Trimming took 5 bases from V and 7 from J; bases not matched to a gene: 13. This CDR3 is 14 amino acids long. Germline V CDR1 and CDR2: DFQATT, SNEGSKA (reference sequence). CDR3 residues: CSARSGTAYDEAFF. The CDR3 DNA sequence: TGCAGTGCTCGATCCGGGACAGCGTACGATGAAGCTTTCTTT.

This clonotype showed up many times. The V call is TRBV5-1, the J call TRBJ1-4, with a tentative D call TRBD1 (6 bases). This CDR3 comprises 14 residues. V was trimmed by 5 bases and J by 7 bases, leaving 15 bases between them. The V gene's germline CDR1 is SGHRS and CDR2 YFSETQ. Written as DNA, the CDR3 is TGCGCCAGCAGTTACGGGGGCTTAGGTGAAAAACTGTTTTTT. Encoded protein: CASSYGGLGEKLFF.

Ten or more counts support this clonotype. CDR3: CASSFQPNTGELFF. CDR3 DNA: TGTGCCAGCAGCTTCCAGCCGAACACCGGGGAGCTGTTTTTT. The chain joins TRBV11-2 to TRBJ2-2; D call uncertain. This CDR3 region has 14 residues. The ends were cut back, 3 bases at V and 0 bases at J, with 5 bases in the middle. Germline CDR1 reads SGHAT; CDR2 reads FQNNGV. The full variable domain, its missing parts supplied by reference TRBV11-2 and TRBJ2-2, is EAGVAQSPRYKIIEKRQSVAFWCNPISGHATLYWYQQILGQGPKLLIQFQNNGVVDDSQLPKDRFSAERLKGVDSTLKIQPAKLEDSAVYLCASSFQPNTGELFFGEGSRLTVL.

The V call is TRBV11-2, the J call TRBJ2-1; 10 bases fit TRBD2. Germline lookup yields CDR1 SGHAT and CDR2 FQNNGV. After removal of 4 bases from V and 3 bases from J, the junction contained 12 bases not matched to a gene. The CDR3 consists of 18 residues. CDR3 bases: TGTGCCAGCAGCTCACCAGGCTGGACTAGCGGTCACTACAATGAGCAGTTCTTC. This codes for CASSSPGWTSGHYNEQFF.

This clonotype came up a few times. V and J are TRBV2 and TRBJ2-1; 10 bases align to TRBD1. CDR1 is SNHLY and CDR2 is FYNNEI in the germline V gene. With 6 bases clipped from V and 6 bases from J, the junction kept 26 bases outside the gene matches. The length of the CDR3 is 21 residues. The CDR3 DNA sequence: TGTGCCAGCAGCGTCGAACCCCGGGACAGGGGATCAGTTTCCCTTAGCAATGAGCAGTTCTTC. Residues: CASSVEPRDRGSVSLSNEQFF.

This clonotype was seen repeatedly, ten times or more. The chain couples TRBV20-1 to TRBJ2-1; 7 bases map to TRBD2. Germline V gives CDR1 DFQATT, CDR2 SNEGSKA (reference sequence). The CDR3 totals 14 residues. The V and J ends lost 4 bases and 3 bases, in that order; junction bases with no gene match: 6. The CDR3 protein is CSAKAGAIYNEQFF. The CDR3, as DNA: TGCAGTGCTAAGGCGGGAGCAATCTACAATGAGCAGTTCTTC.

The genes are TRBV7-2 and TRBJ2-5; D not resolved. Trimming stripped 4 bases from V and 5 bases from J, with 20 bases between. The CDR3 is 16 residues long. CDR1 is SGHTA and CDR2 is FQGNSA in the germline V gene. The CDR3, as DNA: TGTGCCAGCAGCTCCCCAGGTCAGGCCCGTTGGGAGACCCAGTACTTC. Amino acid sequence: CASSSPGQARWETQYF.

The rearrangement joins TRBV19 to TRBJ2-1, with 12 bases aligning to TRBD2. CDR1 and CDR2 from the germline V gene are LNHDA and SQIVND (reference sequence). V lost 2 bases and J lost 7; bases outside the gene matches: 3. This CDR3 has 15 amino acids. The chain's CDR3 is CASSISLAGGNEQFF. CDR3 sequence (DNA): TGTGCCAGTAGTATATCTCTAGCGGGAGGGAATGAGCAGTTCTTC.

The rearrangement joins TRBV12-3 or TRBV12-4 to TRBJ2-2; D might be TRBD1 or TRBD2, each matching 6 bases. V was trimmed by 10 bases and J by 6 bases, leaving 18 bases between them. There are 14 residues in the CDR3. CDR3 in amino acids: CATDLWGAPGELFF. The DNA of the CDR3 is TGTGCCACCGACCTATGGGGGGCGCCCGGGGAGCTGTTTTTT.

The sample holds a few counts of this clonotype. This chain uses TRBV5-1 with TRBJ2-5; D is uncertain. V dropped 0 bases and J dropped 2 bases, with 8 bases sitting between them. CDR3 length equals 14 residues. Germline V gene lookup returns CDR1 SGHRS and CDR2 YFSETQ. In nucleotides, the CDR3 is TGCGCCAGCAGCTTGGGACCAGAGCAAGAGACCCAGTACTTC. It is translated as CASSLGPEQETQYF.

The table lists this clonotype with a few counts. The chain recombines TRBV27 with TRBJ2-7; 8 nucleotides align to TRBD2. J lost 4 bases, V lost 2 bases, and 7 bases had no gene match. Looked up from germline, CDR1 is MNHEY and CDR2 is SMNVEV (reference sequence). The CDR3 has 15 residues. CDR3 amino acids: CASSLAGGISYEQYF. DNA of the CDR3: TGTGCCAGCAGTTTAGCGGGAGGTATCTCTTACGAGCAGTACTTC.

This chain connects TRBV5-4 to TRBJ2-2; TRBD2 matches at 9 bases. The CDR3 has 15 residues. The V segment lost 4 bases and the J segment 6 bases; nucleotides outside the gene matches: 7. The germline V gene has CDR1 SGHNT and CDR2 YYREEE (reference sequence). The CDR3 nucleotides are TGTGCCAGCAGCCTGCGGCGGGAGGGCCCCGGGGAGCTGTTTTTT. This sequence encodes CASSLRREGPGELFF.

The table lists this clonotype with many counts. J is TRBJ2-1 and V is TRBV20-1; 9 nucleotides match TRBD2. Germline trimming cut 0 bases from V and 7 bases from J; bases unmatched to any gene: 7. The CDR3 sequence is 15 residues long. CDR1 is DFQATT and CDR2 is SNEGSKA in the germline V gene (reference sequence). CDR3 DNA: TGCAGTGCTAGAGATCCCGGCGGGAGGGCGAATGAGCAGTTCTTC. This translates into CSARDPGGRANEQFF.

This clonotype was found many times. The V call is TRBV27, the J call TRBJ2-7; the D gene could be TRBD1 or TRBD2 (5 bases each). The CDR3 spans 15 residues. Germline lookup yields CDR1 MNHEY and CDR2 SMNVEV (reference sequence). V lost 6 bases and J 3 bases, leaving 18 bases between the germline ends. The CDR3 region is CASSYIGTFDYEQYF. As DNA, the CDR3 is TGTGCCAGCAGCTATATTGGGACCTTCGACTACGAGCAGTACTTC.

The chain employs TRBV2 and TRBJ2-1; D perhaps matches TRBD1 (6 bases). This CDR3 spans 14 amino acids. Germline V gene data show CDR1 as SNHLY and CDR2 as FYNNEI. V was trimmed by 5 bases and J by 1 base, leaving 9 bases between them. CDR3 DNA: TGTGCCAGCAGTTATGACAGGTCCTACAATGAGCAGTTCTTC. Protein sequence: CASSYDRSYNEQFF.

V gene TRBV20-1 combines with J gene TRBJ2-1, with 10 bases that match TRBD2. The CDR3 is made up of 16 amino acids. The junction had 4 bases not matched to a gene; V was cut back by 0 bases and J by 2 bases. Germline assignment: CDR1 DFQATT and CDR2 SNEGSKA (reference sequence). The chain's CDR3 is CSARDPSGRAYNEQFF. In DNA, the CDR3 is TGCAGTGCTAGAGACCCCAGCGGGAGGGCCTACAATGAGCAGTTCTTC.

The CDR3 bases are TGTGCCAGCAGATCGGCTCTTAACTATGGCTACACCTTC. Translating gives CASRSALNYGYTF. The V gene is TRBV2, the J gene TRBJ1-2; D remains ambiguous. Germline values: CDR1 SNHLY, CDR2 FYNNEI. The CDR3 is made up of 13 amino acids. Trimming shortened V by 6 bases and J by 1 base, and 9 bases separated the two germline ends.

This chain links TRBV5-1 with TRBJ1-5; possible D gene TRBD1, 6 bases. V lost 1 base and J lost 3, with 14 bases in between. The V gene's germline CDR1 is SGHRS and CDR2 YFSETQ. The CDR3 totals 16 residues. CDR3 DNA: TGCGCCAGCAGCTTGTCGCCGGGGGCAACCAATCAGCCCCAGCATTTT. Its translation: CASSLSPGATNQPQHF.

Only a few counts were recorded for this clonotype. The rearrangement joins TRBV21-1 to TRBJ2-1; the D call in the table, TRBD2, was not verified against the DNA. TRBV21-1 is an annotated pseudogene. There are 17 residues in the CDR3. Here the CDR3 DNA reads TGTGCCAGCAGCAAAGCAGGACTAGCGGTCCAGGGCGGTGAGCAGTTCTTC. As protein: CASSKAGLAVQGGEQFF.